Below, 25 T cell receptor beta chains from the same sample are listed, as sequenced in a study of cytomegalovirus exposure and HLA in healthy donors. The PCR was carried out with 60 Vbeta primers and 13 Jbeta primers. Assay used: immunoSEQ multiplex PCR; TCRdb lists only in-frame clones, some missing. Here the sample spans fewer than 150,000 clones, about 80% being singletons. Sequenced: PBMCs. The receptors were gathered from a middle-aged man in good health and CMV-seropositive.

The rearrangement uses TRBV9 and TRBJ2-1; 9 bases agree with TRBD2. Germline V gene data show CDR1 as SGDLS and CDR2 as YYNGEE. With V trimmed by 4 bases and J by 4 bases, 12 bases remained unmatched. CDR3 length: 17 residues. In nucleotides, the CDR3 is TGTGCCAGCAGCCCCCGTGGTAGCGGGAGAAATTACAATGAGCAGTTCTTC. Its protein is CASSPRGSGRNYNEQFF.

This sequence joins TRBV5-1 and TRBJ2-7; 11 bases match TRBD1. The CDR3 is 16 residues long. V lost 4 bases, J lost 4 bases, and 10 bases stayed unmatched. CDR1 SGHRS and CDR2 YFSETQ come from the germline V gene. CDR3 DNA: TGCGCCAGCAGCCTCGACCCGGGACAGGGGGTGTACGAGCAGTACTTC. Encoded protein: CASSLDPGQGVYEQYF.

This clone appeared a single time. The V call is TRBV30, the J call TRBJ1-1; no firm D call. Germline values: CDR1 GTSNPN, CDR2 SVGIG (reference sequence). CDR3 size: 13 residues. The V end was cut by 0 bases, the J end by 2 bases, with 7 bases between. The CDR3: CAWSVPVNTEAFF. CDR3 nucleotides: TGTGCCTGGAGTGTACCGGTCAACACTGAAGCTTTCTTT.

The gene calls are TRBV18 and TRBJ1-5; D is possibly TRBD1 (5 bases). Germline V gene data show CDR1 as KGHSH and CDR2 as LQKENI. The CDR3 is 15 amino acids. Trimming left V 1 base short and J 1 base short, with 8 bases between. The CDR3 loop reads CASSPRGGSNQPQHF. CDR3 coding DNA: TGTGCCAGCTCACCACGGGGGGGAAGCAATCAGCCCCAGCATTTT.

This clone was picked up one time. This rearrangement joins TRBV4-3 to TRBJ2-7; no clear D gene. The CDR3 contains 13 residues. The germline V gene encodes CDR1 LGHNA and CDR2 YSLEER. With 4 bases removed from V and 3 bases from J, the gap between germline ends came to 10 bases. CDR3 in amino acids: CASSREVYYEQYF. The CDR3 bases are TGCGCCAGCAGCCGCGAGGTCTACTACGAGCAGTACTTC.

A remark on this clone: Other DNA sequences in this specimen translate into the identical CDR3. The V and J genes are TRBV5-1 and TRBJ2-3; TRBD2 matches 12 bases. The trim removed 3 bases at V and 3 bases at J, leaving 2 bases unmatched. CDR1 is SGHRS and CDR2 is YFSETQ in the germline V gene. This CDR3 region has 15 residues. CDR3 in DNA: TGCGCCAGCAGCTCGGGACTAGCGGGTACAGATACGCAGTATTTT. Its protein is CASSSGLAGTDTQYF.

The chain links TRBV29-1 to TRBJ1-1, with no clear D. The CDR3 has 9 residues. V lost 4 bases to trimming and J lost 8 bases, with 5 bases between them. The germline V gene has CDR1 SQVTM and CDR2 ANQGSEA. CDR3 DNA sequence: TGCAGCGTTGCCCGGGAAGCTTTCTTT. Translation: CSVAREAFF.

The chain has TRBV7-8 and TRBJ2-1; 7 bases are shared with TRBD1. With V trimmed by 3 bases and J by 5 bases, 4 bases remained unmatched. CDR1 and CDR2 from the germline V gene are SGHVS and FQNEAQ. The CDR3 has 14 amino acids. The CDR3 DNA is TGTGCCAGCAGCTTCCGACAGGGAAACAATGAGCAGTTCTTC. Protein: CASSFRQGNNEQFF.

The CDR3 bases are TGCGCCAGCAGCCTTGGGACAGCCTTATACGAGCAGTACTTC. Residues: CASSLGTALYEQYF. The chain couples TRBV5-1 to TRBJ2-7, with TRBD1 identical over 7 bases. Trimming took 4 bases from V and 4 from J; bases not matched to a gene: 8. The CDR3 totals 14 residues. Germline CDR1 reads SGHRS; CDR2 reads YFSETQ.

V usage is TRBV7-9 and J usage is TRBJ2-5; the D is unclear. The CDR3 has 14 amino acids. The ends were cut back, 3 bases at V and 1 base at J, with 9 bases in the middle. Germline lookup yields CDR1 SEHNR and CDR2 FQNEAQ (reference sequence). The CDR3 DNA reads TGTGCCAGCAGCTTCCCCAGGCCCCAAGAGACCCAGTACTTC. It encodes CASSFPRPQETQYF.

The chain is built from TRBV27 and TRBJ1-6; tentatively, D is TRBD1 (6 bases). The germline V gene encodes CDR1 MNHEY and CDR2 SMNVEV (reference sequence). The CDR3 is 17 amino acids. V lost 5 bases to trimming and J lost 6 bases, with 20 bases between them. CDR3 sequence: CASSPERTAWGNSPLHF. CDR3 nucleotides: TGTGCCAGCAGTCCAGAAAGGACAGCTTGGGGTAATTCACCCCTCCACTTT.

The chain combines TRBV7-6 with TRBJ2-1, with TRBD2 as a possible D gene (6 bases). Per the germline V gene, CDR1 is SGHVS and CDR2 is FNYEAQ. The CDR3 has 12 residues. Trimming removed 3 bases at V and 8 bases at J, with 8 bases between. CDR3 in DNA: TGTGCCAGCAGCTTGACTAGAGATGAGCAGTTCTTC. It specifies CASSLTRDEQFF.

This rearrangement joins TRBV7-9 to TRBJ2-7, with D unresolved. The CDR3 loop spans 11 amino acids. Germline values: CDR1 SEHNR, CDR2 FQNEAQ (reference sequence). The germline V and J ends were trimmed by 2 bases and 4 bases, with 3 bases remaining between them. In DNA, the CDR3 is TGTGCCAGCAGCTTATCTTACGAGCAGTACTTC. Translated, it gives CASSLSYEQYF. The full variable domain, completed using reference TRBV7-9 and TRBJ2-7, is DTGVSQNPRHKITKRGQNVTFRCDPISEHNRLYWYRQTLGQGPEFLTYFQNEAQLEKSRLLSDRFSAERPKGSFSTLEIQRTEQGDSAMYLCASSLSYEQYFGPGTRLTVT.

The chain uses TRBV6-6 and TRBJ2-5; D is undetermined. The J call may be in error: the DNA end matches TRBJ2-7 better. This CDR3 region has 14 residues. CDR1 is MNHNY and CDR2 is SVGAGI in the germline V gene (reference sequence). The CDR3 DNA sequence: TGTGCCAGCAGTTACTCGTCCTGGAACTACGAGCAGTACTTC. It yields the protein CASSYSSWNYEQYF.

The rearrangement links TRBV27 to TRBJ1-2, with 7 positions matching TRBD1. This CDR3 spans 14 amino acids. The J segment lost 3 bases and the V segment lost 5 bases, leaving 6 bases of the junction unmatched. Per germline, CDR1 MNHEY and CDR2 SMNVEV (reference sequence). The CDR3 region has the DNA TGTGCCAGCAGTCCCGTGACAGGGCACTATGGCTACACCTTC. Translated, it gives CASSPVTGHYGYTF.

V and J are TRBV7-9 and TRBJ2-3, with 9 positions matching TRBD2. Trimming cost V 1 base and J 5 bases; bases outside gene matches: 4. The germline V gene has CDR1 SEHNR and CDR2 FQNEAQ (reference sequence). CDR3 length: 15 amino acids. The CDR3 DNA reads as TGTGCCAGCAGCTTAGGCGGGAGGGTAATAGATACGCAGTATTTT. Its translation is CASSLGGRVIDTQYF.

The genes are TRBV30 and TRBJ2-4; 8 positions agree with TRBD1. V shed 5 bases, J shed 3 bases, and the junction held 9 bases outside the gene matches. There are 15 residues in the CDR3. The germline CDR1 and CDR2 sequences are GTSNPN and SVGIG (reference sequence). In DNA, the CDR3 is TGTGCCTGGGACAGGGGCAATTTTGGCAAAAACATTCAGTACTTC. Translation gives CAWDRGNFGKNIQYF.

The chain carries TRBV18 and TRBJ2-7; 7 bases match TRBD1. V gave up 4 bases and J gave up 5 bases; unmatched junction bases: 14. This CDR3 is built from 16 residues. Germline CDR1 KGHSH, CDR2 LQKENI. Written as DNA, the CDR3 is TGTGCCAGCTCACAACTACAGACAGGGAACAGGGACGAGCAGTACTTC. Amino acid sequence: CASSQLQTGNRDEQYF.

The chain recombines TRBV2 with TRBJ2-5, with a weak D call TRBD2 (6 bases). This CDR3 spans 14 amino acids. Trimming stripped 1 base from V and 0 bases from J, with 6 bases between. CDR1 and CDR2 (germline): SNHLY, FYNNEI. CDR3 bases: TGTGCCAGCAGTGAAGGGGACTACCAAGAGACCCAGTACTTC. Translated: CASSEGDYQETQYF.

The rearrangement uses TRBV5-5 and TRBJ1-3; 7 bases line up with TRBD1. This CDR3 has 14 residues. Germline V gene lookup returns CDR1 SGHKS and CDR2 YYEKEE (reference sequence). V shed 6 bases, J shed 5 bases, and the junction held 8 bases outside the gene matches. The CDR3 sequence is CASTDGTVRNTIYF. For the CDR3, the DNA is TGTGCCAGCACCGACGGGACAGTAAGAAACACCATATATTTT. Supplemented by reference TRBV5-5 and TRBJ1-3, the full variable domain reads DAGVTQSPTHLIKTRGQQVTLRCSPISGHKSVSWYQQVLGQGPQFIFQYYEKEERGRGNFPDRFSARQFPNYSSELNVNALLLGDSALYLCASTDGTVRNTIYFGEGSWLTVV.

The V call is TRBV30, the J call TRBJ2-3, with 7 bases matching TRBD2. From germline, CDR1 is GTSNPN and CDR2 SVGIG (reference sequence). The ends lost 1 base at V and 2 bases at J; junction bases unmatched: 15. The CDR3 runs to 18 residues. In DNA form, the CDR3 reads TGTGCCTGGAGTGGTCTAGCGGAGACCACTCGATACACAGATACGCAGTATTTT. Amino acid sequence: CAWSGLAETTRYTDTQYF.

This chain links TRBV6-5 with TRBJ2-3; D is unresolved. This CDR3 has 12 residues. Trimming took off 5 bases at V and 0 bases at J, with 3 bases between the two ends. Germline V gene lookup returns CDR1 MNHEY and CDR2 SVGAGI. Here the CDR3 reads CASSASTDTQYF. CDR3 coding DNA: TGTGCCAGCAGTGCGAGCACAGATACGCAGTATTTT.

A note on this clone: The junction departs from germline at one end; a sequencing error may be responsible. As DNA, the CDR3 is TGTGCCAGCAGCGTAGGACTAGAGGGCGGGGAGCTGTTTTTT. As protein: CASSVGLEGGELFF. The genes are TRBV13 and TRBJ2-2; 7 bases are a match to TRBD2. Germline V gene sequence: CDR1 PRHDT, CDR2 FYEKMQ (reference sequence). The CDR3 has 14 residues.

The V and J genes are TRBV19 and TRBJ1-2; 10 bases map to TRBD1. Germline V gene sequence: CDR1 LNHDA, CDR2 SQIVND (reference sequence). J was trimmed by 7 bases and V by 8 bases; bases with no gene match: 13. The CDR3 extends over 15 amino acids. The CDR3 reads CASARGGQGSGGYTF. Written as DNA, the CDR3 is TGTGCCAGTGCCCGGGGGGGACAGGGGTCTGGTGGCTACACCTTC.

The CDR3 region is CASSLSGGYNSPLHF. The CDR3 DNA reads TGTGCCAGCAGCTTGTCGGGGGGTTATAATTCACCCCTCCACTTT. The chain joins TRBV5-6 to TRBJ1-6, with TRBD1 as a possible D gene (5 bases). The V end was cut by 1 base, the J end by 4 bases, with 9 bases between. Germline loops: CDR1 SGHDT, CDR2 YYEEEE. CDR3 size: 15 residues.